Detailed here is one T cell receptor beta chain. The antigen it binds to is not known. Qualities for individual bases were not recorded, and no much larger clone is one base off. The library was produced with 5' RACE. Instrument on record: Illumina HiSeq 2500. A second PCR of roughly 6 to 11 cycles was run with a J-beta primer mix and a sample-barcoded 5' primer. A unique molecular identifier was introduced onto each TCR beta cDNA molecule by a template-switch 5' adaptor carrying 12 random nucleotides. Each sample yielded at least 3 million CDR3-containing paired-end reads. All of the RNA was converted into first-strand cDNA using the Mint cDNA synthesis kit, with a TRBC-specific oligonucleotide serving as the primer. Following uracil-DNA glycosylase treatment, all cDNA underwent a first 18-cycle PCR with the universal primers M1SS and BC2_uni_R. As for how the authors treated the data: Each sample was normalized by randomly selecting 1 million high-quality reads, each carrying a distinct molecular identifier. Instead of being binned into consensus sequences, reads with shared molecular identifiers were discarded. CDR3 identification, clonotype clustering and error correction used MiTCR with a Q25 quality threshold and the strictest error-elimination algorithm. Lower-bound total TCR beta diversity was estimated with a nonparametric unseen species model using Euler transformation. TCRdb redid the processing of the public reads, applying fastp at Q25 and MiXCR, and retained in-frame beta chains. Identical CDR3 protein sequences are pooled into one entry, listed with their most common genes and DNA. It is TCRdb's table, rather than the study itself, that gives the V and J calls and clone size. The sample table shows about 930,000 distinct CDR3 sequences, and about 29% are seen once. Roughly 10% of the sample is held by the ten biggest clonotypes.

V has 2 bases trimmed and J has 4 bases trimmed; junction bases matching no gene number 10. The CDR3 has 17 amino acids, counting the end cysteine and phenylalanine. This entry keeps only the CDR3 DNA: 51 bases, framed from base 1. The germline V gene (reference sequence) sets CDR1 to DFQATT and CDR2 to SNEGSKA. This sample was included in a study of blood T cells in healthy people across ages (dated by TCRdb to about 2015). General notes on the study: In model experiments, template switching captured about one uniquely barcoded TCR beta cDNA molecule for every two T cells. The study measured age-related changes in TCR beta repertoire diversity using deep sequencing normalized with unique cDNA molecular identifiers. The donors were split into four age groups: young (average about 15 years), middle-aged (about 40), aged (about 56) and long-lived (over 80). For two donors (one aged 18 to 29 and one aged 80 or older), the study analyzed two additional independent replicas of 1 million unique cDNA reads from the same blood draw. Broad study findings and their caveats: Conclusive comparison of naive and antigen-experienced compartments was prevented by the profiling of bulk unsorted PBMCs. Observed TCR beta diversity correlated strongly with the percentage of naive T cells measured by flow cytometry. The CMV infection status of donors was not known, potentially confounding age-related changes in expanded clonotypes. As age increased, observed TCR beta diversity per million T cells dropped in a roughly linear way, and a significant reduction was already evident by age around 41. Total diversity estimates from one million sequenced T cells were considered lower bounds and underestimates. Compared with the aged group, the long-lived group had more naive CD4+ T cells, fewer expanded clones and increased TCR diversity, suggesting age selection.

The donors were roughly 39 Caucasian individuals from Russia, aged roughly 6 to 100 years, who were systemically healthy. Each donor gave about 9.7 milliliters of peripheral blood, drawn into EDTA-treated Vacutainer tubes. Ficoll-Paque density-gradient centrifugation was used to isolate PBMCs, with at least 6.5 million obtained per sample. Total RNA, at least 6 micrograms per sample, was extracted from PBMCs with Trizol reagent. For every donor, an aliquot of PBMCs went through flow cytometry to measure the percentages of naive CD45RAhigh/CD27high T cells. A further study also used this sample, focusing on T cells of mothers and their children. That second publication adds: Nine systemically healthy Caucasian individuals served as donors, namely three mothers together with their six children. cDNA synthesis used all of the extracted RNA, with approximately 1.6 ug of RNA in each 15 ul reaction. In the second PCR, the M1S primer introduced both the sample barcodes and 2-4 random nucleotides. Over 9.5 million TCR beta CDR3 reads came from each mother, compared with several million reads from each child. In both related and unrelated pairs, thymic selection shapes the output of TCR recombination in a similar way, with inherited differences having only a minor effect. Related mother-child pairs always showed normalized repertoire overlap that was slightly higher than in unrelated mother-child pairs, though the difference was never significant. No persistent microchimeric T cell clones were detected, at a sensitivity of around 97 clones per million clonotypes. The study used deep NGS to compare TCR beta repertoires of mothers and children, seeking features distinguishing related mother-child pairs from unrelated individuals. Mothers averaged about 37 +/- 4 years of age and children averaged roughly 10 +/- 4 years. After adapters were ligated using NEBNext reagents, the libraries underwent 100+100 nt paired-end sequencing on an Illumina HiSeq 2000. To avoid cross-contamination, the mother libraries and the child libraries were prepared a month apart and sequenced in separate runs. Each donor had between 500,000 and 2,000,000 distinct TCR beta clonotypes identified. Naive TCR beta clonotypes were estimated from low-frequency clonotypes matched to each donor's FACS-determined naive share, without sorting.

This clonotype was sampled from a woman in her forties in good health. Sequenced input: blood. The receptor chain draws on TRBV20-1 and TRBJ2-3; TRBD2 lines up with 12 middle nucleotides. Here is the DNA: TGCAGTGCTAGAAACCTAGCGGGAGGGCCGTCCGCAGATACGCAGTATTTT. It is translated as CSARNLAGGPSADTQYF.